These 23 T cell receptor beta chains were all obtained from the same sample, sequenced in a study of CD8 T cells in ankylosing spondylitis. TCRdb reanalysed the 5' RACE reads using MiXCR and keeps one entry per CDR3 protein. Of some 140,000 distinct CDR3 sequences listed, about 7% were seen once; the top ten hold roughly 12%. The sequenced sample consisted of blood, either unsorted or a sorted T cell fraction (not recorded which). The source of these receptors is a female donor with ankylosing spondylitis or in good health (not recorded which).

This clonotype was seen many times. In DNA form, the CDR3 reads TGTGCCACCCGAGGACAGATGAATAGCAATCAGCCCCAGCATTTT. Protein product: CATRGQMNSNQPQHF. V usage is TRBV10-3 and J usage is TRBJ1-5; TRBD1 might be the D (6 bases). The CDR3 sequence is 15 residues long. The germline V and J ends were trimmed by 10 bases and 0 bases, with 16 bases remaining between them. Germline-derived CDR1 and CDR2 are ENHRY and SYGVKD.

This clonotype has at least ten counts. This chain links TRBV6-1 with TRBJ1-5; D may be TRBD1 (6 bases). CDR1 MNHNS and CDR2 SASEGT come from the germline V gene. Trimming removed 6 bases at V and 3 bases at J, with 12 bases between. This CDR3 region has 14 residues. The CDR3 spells CASSHTGLNQPQHF. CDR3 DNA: TGTGCCAGCAGCCACACAGGGCTCAATCAGCCCCAGCATTTT.

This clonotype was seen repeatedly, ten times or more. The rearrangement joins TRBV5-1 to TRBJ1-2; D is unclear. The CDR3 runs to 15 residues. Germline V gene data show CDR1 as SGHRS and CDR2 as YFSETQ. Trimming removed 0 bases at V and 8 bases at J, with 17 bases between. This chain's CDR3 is CASSLERSEVWGYTF. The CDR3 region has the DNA TGCGCCAGCAGCTTGGAACGTTCGGAAGTCTGGGGCTACACCTTC.

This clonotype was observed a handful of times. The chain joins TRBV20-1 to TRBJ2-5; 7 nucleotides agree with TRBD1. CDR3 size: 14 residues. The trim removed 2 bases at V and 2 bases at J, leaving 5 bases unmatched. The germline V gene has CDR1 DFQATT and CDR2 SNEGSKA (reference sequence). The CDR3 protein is CSARRGLAQETQYF. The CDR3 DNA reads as TGCAGTGCTAGAAGGGGGCTCGCACAAGAGACCCAGTACTTC.

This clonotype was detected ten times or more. CDR3 protein: CASSFDRLNEQYF. CDR3 DNA: TGTGCCAGCAGCTTCGACAGGCTAAACGAGCAGTACTTC. V is TRBV7-9 and J is TRBJ2-7; possibly TRBD1 for D (6 bases). V lost 3 bases, J lost 5 bases, and 11 bases lay in between. This CDR3 region has 13 residues. Germline loops: CDR1 SEHNR, CDR2 FQNEAQ (reference sequence).

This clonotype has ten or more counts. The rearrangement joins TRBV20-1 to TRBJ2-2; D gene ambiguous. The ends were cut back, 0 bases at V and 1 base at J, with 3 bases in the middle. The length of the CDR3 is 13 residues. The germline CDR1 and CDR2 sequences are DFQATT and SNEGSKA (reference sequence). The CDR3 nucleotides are TGCAGTGCTAGAGAACAGAACACCGGGGAGCTGTTTTTT. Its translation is CSAREQNTGELFF.

The CDR3 is CASSQLRPSSGNTIYF. The CDR3 coding sequence is TGTGCCAGCAGCCAACTCAGGCCGAGCTCTGGAAACACCATATATTTT. The chain joins TRBV7-2 to TRBJ1-3, with no clear D. The V gene's germline CDR1 is SGHTA and CDR2 FQGNSA. Trimming shortened V by 5 bases and J by 0 bases, and 14 bases separated the two germline ends. The CDR3 is made up of 16 amino acids.

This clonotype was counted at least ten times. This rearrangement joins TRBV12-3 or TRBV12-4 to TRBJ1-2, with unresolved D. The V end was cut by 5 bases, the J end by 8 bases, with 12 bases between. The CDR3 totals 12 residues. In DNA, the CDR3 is TGTGCCAGCAGTCAGAACCGCGGGGGCTACACCTTC. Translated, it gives CASSQNRGGYTF.

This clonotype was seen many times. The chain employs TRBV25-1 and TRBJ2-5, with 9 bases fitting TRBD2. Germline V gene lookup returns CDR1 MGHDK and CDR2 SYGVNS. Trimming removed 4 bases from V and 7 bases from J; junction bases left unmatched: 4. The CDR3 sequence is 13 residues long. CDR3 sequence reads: CASSGGRGGTQYF. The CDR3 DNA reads TGTGCCAGCAGTGGAGGGCGGGGGGGGACCCAGTACTTC.

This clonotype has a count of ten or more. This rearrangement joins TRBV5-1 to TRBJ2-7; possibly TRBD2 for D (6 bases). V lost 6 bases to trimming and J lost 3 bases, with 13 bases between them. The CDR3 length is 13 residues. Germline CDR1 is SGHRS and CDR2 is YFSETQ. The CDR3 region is CASKRRASYEQYF. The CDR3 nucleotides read TGCGCCAGCAAAAGGAGGGCTAGCTACGAGCAGTACTTC.

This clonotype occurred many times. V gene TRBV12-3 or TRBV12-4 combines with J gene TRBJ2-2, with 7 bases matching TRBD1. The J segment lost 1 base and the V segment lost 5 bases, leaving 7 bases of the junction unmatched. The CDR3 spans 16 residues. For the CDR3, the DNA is TGTGCCAGCAGTCACCCTGGGACAGAGAACACCGGGGAGCTGTTTTTT. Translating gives CASSHPGTENTGELFF.

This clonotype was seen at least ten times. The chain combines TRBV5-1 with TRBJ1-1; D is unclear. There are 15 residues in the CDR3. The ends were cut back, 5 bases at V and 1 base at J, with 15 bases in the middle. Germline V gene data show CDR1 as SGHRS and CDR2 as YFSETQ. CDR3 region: CASRVVGFGNTEAFF. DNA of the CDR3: TGCGCCAGCAGGGTAGTGGGGTTCGGGAACACTGAAGCTTTCTTT.

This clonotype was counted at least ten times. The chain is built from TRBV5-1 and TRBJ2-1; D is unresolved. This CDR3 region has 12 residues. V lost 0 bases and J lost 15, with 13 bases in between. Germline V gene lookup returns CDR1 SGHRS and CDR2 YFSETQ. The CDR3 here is CASSLDLAIWFF. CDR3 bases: TGCGCCAGCAGCTTGGACCTCGCCATATGGTTCTTC.

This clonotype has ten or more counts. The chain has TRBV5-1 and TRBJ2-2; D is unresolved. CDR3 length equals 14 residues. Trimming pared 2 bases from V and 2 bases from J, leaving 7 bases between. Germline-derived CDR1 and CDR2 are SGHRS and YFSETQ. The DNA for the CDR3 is TGCGCCAGCAGCTTCCTCGAAAACACCGGGGAGCTGTTTTTT. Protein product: CASSFLENTGELFF.

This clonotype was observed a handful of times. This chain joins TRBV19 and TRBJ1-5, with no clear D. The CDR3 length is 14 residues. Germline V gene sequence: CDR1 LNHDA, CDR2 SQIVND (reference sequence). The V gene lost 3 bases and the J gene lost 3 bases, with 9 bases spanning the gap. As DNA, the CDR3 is TGTGCCAGTAGTATCGCGGACTACAATCAGCCCCAGCATTTT. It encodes CASSIADYNQPQHF.

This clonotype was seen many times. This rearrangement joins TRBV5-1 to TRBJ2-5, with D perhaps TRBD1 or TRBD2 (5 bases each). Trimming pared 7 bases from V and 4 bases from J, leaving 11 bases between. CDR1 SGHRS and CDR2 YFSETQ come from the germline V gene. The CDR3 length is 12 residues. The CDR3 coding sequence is TGCGCCAGCTCCGAGGGGATAGAGACCCAGTACTTC. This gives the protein CASSEGIETQYF. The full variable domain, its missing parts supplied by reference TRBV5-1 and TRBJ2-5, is KAGVTQTPRYLIKTRGQQVTLSCSPISGHRSVSWYQQTPGQGLQFLFEYFSETQRNKGNFPGRFSGRQFSNSRSEMNVSTLELGDSALYLCASSEGIETQYFGPGTRLLVL.

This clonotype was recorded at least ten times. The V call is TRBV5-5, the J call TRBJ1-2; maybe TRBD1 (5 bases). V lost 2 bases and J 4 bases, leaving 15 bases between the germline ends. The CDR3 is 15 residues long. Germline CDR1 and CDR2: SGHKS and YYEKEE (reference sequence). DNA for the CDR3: TGTGCCAGCAGCTTTGCTTCGGCAGGGTCCTATGGCTACACCTTC. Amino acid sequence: CASSFASAGSYGYTF.

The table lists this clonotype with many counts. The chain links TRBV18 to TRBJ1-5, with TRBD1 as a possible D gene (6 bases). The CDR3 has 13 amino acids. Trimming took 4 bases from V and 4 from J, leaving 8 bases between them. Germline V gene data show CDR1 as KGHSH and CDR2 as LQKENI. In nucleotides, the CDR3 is TGTGCCAGCTCACGGGGGCGAAATCAGCCCCAGCATTTT. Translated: CASSRGRNQPQHF.

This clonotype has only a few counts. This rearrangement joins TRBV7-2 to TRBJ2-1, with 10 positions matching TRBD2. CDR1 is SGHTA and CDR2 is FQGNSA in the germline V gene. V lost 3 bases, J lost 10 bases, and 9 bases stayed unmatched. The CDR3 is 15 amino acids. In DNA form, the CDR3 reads TGTGCCAGCAGCTTGACTAGCGGGTCCCGGGGAGAGCAGTTCTTC. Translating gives CASSLTSGSRGEQFF.

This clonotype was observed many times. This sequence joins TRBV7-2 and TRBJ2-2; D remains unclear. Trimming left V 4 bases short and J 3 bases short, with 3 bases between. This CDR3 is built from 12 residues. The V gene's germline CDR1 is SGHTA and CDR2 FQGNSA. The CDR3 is CASSSDTGELFF. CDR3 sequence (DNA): TGTGCCAGCAGCTCAGACACCGGGGAGCTGTTTTTT.

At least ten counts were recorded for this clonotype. The DNA of the CDR3 is TGTGCCTGCCGTGGTGCAAATCAGCCCCAGCATTTT. Protein: CACRGANQPQHF. The rearrangement links TRBV30 to TRBJ1-5; D unresolved. V was trimmed by 6 bases and J by 4 bases, leaving 10 bases between them. This CDR3 has 12 residues. In germline, CDR1 is GTSNPN, CDR2 SVGIG (reference sequence).

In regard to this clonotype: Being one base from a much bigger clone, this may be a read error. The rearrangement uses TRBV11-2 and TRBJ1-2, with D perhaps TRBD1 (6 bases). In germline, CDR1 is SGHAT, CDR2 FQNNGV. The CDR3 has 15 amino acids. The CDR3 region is CVSSAQRGGNYGYTF. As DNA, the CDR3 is TGTGTCAGCAGCGCCCAAAGGGGGGGCAACTATGGCTACACCTTC.

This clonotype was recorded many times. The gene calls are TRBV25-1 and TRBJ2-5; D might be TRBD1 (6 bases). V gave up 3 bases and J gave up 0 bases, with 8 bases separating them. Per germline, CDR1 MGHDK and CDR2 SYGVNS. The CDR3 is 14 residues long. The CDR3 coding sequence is TGTGCCAGCAGTGAGACAGGAGACCAAGAGACCCAGTACTTC. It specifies CASSETGDQETQYF.